This passage covers 21 T cell receptor beta chains from one sample sequenced in a study of identical twins. One entry per CDR3 protein results from TCRdb running MiXCR on the 5' RACE reads. Counted here are 700,000 or so distinct CDR3 sequences, 8.6% occurring once; the ten biggest clones make up 0.75% to 1%. These data were also filed under a second study, of yellow fever vaccine responses in identical twins.

Sequencing input: PBMCs. The receptors were gathered from a woman between 18 and 29 years old in good health.

The V gene is TRBV3-1, the J gene TRBJ2-2; 9 bases are a match to TRBD1. This CDR3 region has 16 residues. V lost 1 base, J lost 4 bases, and 4 bases stayed unmatched. Germline values: CDR1 LGHDT, CDR2 YNNKEL (reference sequence). Written as DNA, the CDR3 is TGTGCCAGCAGCCAAGCGACAGGGGGTGGCACCGGGGAGCTGTTTTTT. Its protein product is CASSQATGGGTGELFF.

The V gene is TRBV3-1, the J gene TRBJ1-1; D unclear. This CDR3 has 12 amino acids. The germline V and J ends were trimmed by 2 bases and 8 bases, with 9 bases remaining between them. CDR1 LGHDT and CDR2 YNNKEL come from the germline V gene (reference sequence). Here the CDR3 DNA reads TGTGCCAGCAGCCAAAGGGTTGGGGAAGCTTTCTTT. Residues: CASSQRVGEAFF.

This clonotype was seen more than once but under ten times. J is TRBJ1-5 and V is TRBV27; 8 bases fit TRBD1. V lost 3 bases, J lost 2 bases, and 3 bases stayed unmatched. Germline CDR1 MNHEY, CDR2 SMNVEV (reference sequence). The CDR3 has 15 residues. CDR3 region: CASSLRGQGNQPQHF. The CDR3 DNA sequence: TGTGCCAGCAGTTTGCGGGGACAGGGCAATCAGCCCCAGCATTTT.

This clonotype was counted at least ten times. This sequence joins TRBV6-1 and TRBJ2-7; 8 bases map to TRBD1. Trimming took 5 bases from V and 7 from J; bases not matched to a gene: 7. The length of the CDR3 is 13 residues. From germline, CDR1 is MNHNS and CDR2 SASEGT. DNA for the CDR3: TGTGCCAGCAGTCCGGACAGGGTGGGGGAGCAGTACTTC. Translation gives CASSPDRVGEQYF.

This clonotype was detected ten times or more. This chain connects TRBV19 to TRBJ1-2; D not certain. Between the trimmed V and J ends, which lost 5 bases and 2 bases, there was a span of 6 bases. The CDR3 runs to 12 residues. Per the germline V gene, CDR1 is LNHDA and CDR2 is SQIVND (reference sequence). CDR3 DNA sequence: TGTGCCAGTAGTCCGGAGAACTATGGCTACACCTTC. It codes for CASSPENYGYTF.

J is TRBJ2-5 and V is TRBV25-1; TRBD1 aligns across 10 bases. The germline gives CDR1 MGHDK, CDR2 SYGVNS. This CDR3 comprises 14 residues. V dropped 4 bases and J dropped 5; count of bases not matched to a gene: 4. The CDR3 nucleotides read TGTGCCAGCAGTGGGAAGGACAGGGGGGAGACCCAGTACTTC. This gives the protein CASSGKDRGETQYF.

There are many counts of this clonotype. The chain joins TRBV5-1 to TRBJ1-3; unclear D gene. This CDR3 has 12 amino acids. Trimming stripped 5 bases from V and 7 bases from J, with 10 bases between. Germline CDR1 reads SGHRS; CDR2 reads YFSETQ. The CDR3 DNA follows: TGCGCCAGCAGACCAGACGGGAACACCATATATTTT. Its translation: CASRPDGNTIYF.

This clonotype was seen a few times. The genes are TRBV3-1 and TRBJ2-7, with 8 positions matching TRBD2. CDR1 LGHDT and CDR2 YNNKEL come from the germline V gene (reference sequence). CDR3 length: 16 residues. V lost 0 bases, J lost 2 bases, and 6 bases stayed unmatched. The CDR3, as DNA: TGTGCCAGCAGCCAAGAGGGACTAGTGCCCCCCTACGAGCAGTACTTC. Translated, it gives CASSQEGLVPPYEQYF.

This clonotype appeared many times. The chain is built from TRBV24-1 and TRBJ2-3; D may match TRBD1 or TRBD2 (5 bases each). V was pared by 5 bases and J by 3 bases, with 5 bases between. CDR3 length: 12 amino acids. Germline V gene sequence: CDR1 KGHDR, CDR2 SFDVKD. In DNA form, the CDR3 reads TGTGCCACCAGTGGGGGGACAGATACGCAGTATTTT. It is translated as CATSGGTDTQYF.

The chain carries TRBV12-3 or TRBV12-4 and TRBJ2-3, with TRBD2 matching 14 bases. Trimming removed 5 bases from V and 6 bases from J; junction bases left unmatched: 4. This CDR3 spans 15 amino acids. The CDR3 DNA sequence: TGTGCCAGCAGTACCGGGACTAGCGGGAGTGATACGCAGTATTTT. This translates into CASSTGTSGSDTQYF.

This clonotype was found a few times. The V gene is TRBV20-1, the J gene TRBJ2-7; D is possibly TRBD1 (5 bases). Trimming stripped 6 bases from V and 6 bases from J, with 12 bases between. Germline V gene lookup returns CDR1 DFQATT and CDR2 SNEGSKA (reference sequence). This CDR3 is built from 11 residues. The CDR3 sequence: CSAMDIFEQYF. The CDR3 DNA reads TGCAGTGCGATGGACATCTTCGAGCAGTACTTC.

This chain links TRBV7-2 with TRBJ2-1, with D perhaps TRBD2 (6 bases). CDR3 length equals 16 residues. V lost 3 bases to trimming and J lost 6 bases, with 18 bases between them. Germline V gene data show CDR1 as SGHTA and CDR2 as FQGNSA. CDR3 DNA: TGTGCCAGCAGCTTGCGGGATGTGACAGACCCCAATGAGCAGTTCTTC. Translating it yields CASSLRDVTDPNEQFF.

This clonotype has at least ten counts. The rearrangement uses TRBV6-5 and TRBJ2-7; TRBD1 aligns across 9 bases. J lost 2 bases, V lost 6 bases, and 5 bases had no gene match. CDR1 and CDR2 from the germline V gene are MNHEY and SVGAGI. The CDR3 covers 14 residues. The CDR3 DNA follows: TGTGCCAGCAGATTAACAGGGGGCACCTACGAGCAGTACTTC. Translated, it gives CASRLTGGTYEQYF.

This clonotype was seen a few times. This chain joins TRBV6-1 and TRBJ2-3; 10 nucleotides align to TRBD2. CDR1 MNHNS and CDR2 SASEGT come from the germline V gene. V was pared by 6 bases and J by 1 base, with 13 bases of the junction left unmatched. CDR3 length: 18 amino acids. The CDR3 sequence is CASSRGAGGPLGTDTQYF. The CDR3 bases are TGTGCCAGCAGCCGAGGAGCGGGAGGGCCTCTTGGCACAGATACGCAGTATTTT.

The table lists this clonotype with many counts. The chain carries TRBV12-3 or TRBV12-4 and TRBJ2-1; TRBD2 matches at 13 bases. This CDR3 is built from 16 residues. V lost 6 bases and J lost 3; bases outside the gene matches: 5. The CDR3 spells CASRRLAGGHYNEQFF. CDR3 in DNA: TGTGCCAGCAGGCGACTAGCGGGAGGTCACTACAATGAGCAGTTCTTC.

The chain couples TRBV12-3 or TRBV12-4 to TRBJ2-7, with D perhaps matching TRBD1 or TRBD2 (6 bases each). Trimming pared 6 bases from V and 5 bases from J, leaving 20 bases between. The CDR3 length is 15 residues. CDR3 region: CASRGEWGAVHEQYF. The CDR3 DNA follows: TGTGCCAGCAGGGGAGAGTGGGGGGCCGTCCACGAGCAGTACTTC.

This clonotype was picked up many times. The chain links TRBV5-1 to TRBJ2-2; TRBD1 agrees at 8 bases. The length of the CDR3 is 15 residues. V shed 4 bases and J 4 bases; nucleotides not matched to a gene: 6. The germline CDR1 and CDR2 sequences are SGHRS and YFSETQ. The CDR3 region is CASSTGQGSTGELFF. The CDR3 bases are TGCGCCAGCAGCACCGGACAGGGAAGCACCGGGGAGCTGTTTTTT.

This clonotype occurred a few times. V usage is TRBV3-1 and J usage is TRBJ2-1; D remains ambiguous. Trimming removed 2 bases at V and 10 bases at J, with 9 bases between. The germline gives CDR1 LGHDT, CDR2 YNNKEL (reference sequence). The CDR3 is made up of 12 amino acids. Written as DNA, the CDR3 is TGTGCCAGCAGCCAAACGAAATCGGAGCAGTTCTTC. Amino acid sequence: CASSQTKSEQFF.

This chain joins TRBV3-1 and TRBJ2-3, with D maybe TRBD1 (6 bases). Germline V gives CDR1 LGHDT, CDR2 YNNKEL (reference sequence). This CDR3 is built from 17 residues. Trimming took off 0 bases at V and 2 bases at J, with 15 bases between the two ends. The CDR3 is CASSQDPQGRVTDTQYF. The DNA of the CDR3 is TGTGCCAGCAGCCAAGACCCGCAGGGGCGGGTCACAGATACGCAGTATTTT.

The rearrangement joins TRBV11-2 to TRBJ1-4; 8 positions agree with TRBD1. J gave up 7 bases and V 1 base, and 11 bases lay outside the gene matches. The CDR3 contains 17 residues. Per germline, CDR1 SGHAT and CDR2 FQNNGV. The CDR3 loop is CASSLGQGARGSEKLFF. In nucleotides, the CDR3 is TGTGCCAGCAGCTTAGGGCAGGGGGCGCGGGGAAGTGAAAAACTGTTTTTT.

This clonotype was counted at least ten times. The CDR3 here is CASSKQGSRDHTGELFF. As DNA, the CDR3 is TGTGCCAGCAGCAAACAGGGGTCCAGGGATCACACCGGGGAGCTGTTTTTT. V usage is TRBV21-1 and J usage is TRBJ2-2; the table's TRBD1 call for D was not verified on the DNA. TRBV21-1 is a documented pseudogene. This CDR3 is built from 17 residues.